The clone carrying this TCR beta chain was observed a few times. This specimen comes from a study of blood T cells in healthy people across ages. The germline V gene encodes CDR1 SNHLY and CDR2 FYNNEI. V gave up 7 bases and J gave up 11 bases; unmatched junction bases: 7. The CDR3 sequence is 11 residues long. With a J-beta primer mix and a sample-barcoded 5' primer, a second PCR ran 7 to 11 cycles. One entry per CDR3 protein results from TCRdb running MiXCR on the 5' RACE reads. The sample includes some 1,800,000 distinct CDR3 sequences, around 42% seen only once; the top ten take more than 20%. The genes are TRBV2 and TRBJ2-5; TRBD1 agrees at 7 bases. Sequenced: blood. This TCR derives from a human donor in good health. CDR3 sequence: CASKGGVEQYF. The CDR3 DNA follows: TGTGCCAGCAAAGGGGGCGTTGAGCAGTACTTC.